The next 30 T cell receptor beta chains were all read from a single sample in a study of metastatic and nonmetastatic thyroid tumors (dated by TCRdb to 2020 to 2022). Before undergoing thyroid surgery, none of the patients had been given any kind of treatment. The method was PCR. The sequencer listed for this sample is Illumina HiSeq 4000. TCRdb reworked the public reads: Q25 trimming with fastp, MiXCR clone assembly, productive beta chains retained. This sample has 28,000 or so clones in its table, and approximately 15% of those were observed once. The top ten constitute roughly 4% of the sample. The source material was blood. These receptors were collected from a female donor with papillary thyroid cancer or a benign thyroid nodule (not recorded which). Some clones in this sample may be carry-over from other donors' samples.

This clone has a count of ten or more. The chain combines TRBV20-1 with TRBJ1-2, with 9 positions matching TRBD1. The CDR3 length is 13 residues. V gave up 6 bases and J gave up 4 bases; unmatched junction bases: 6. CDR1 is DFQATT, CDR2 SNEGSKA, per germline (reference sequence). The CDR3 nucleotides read TGCAGTGCGGGGGGACAGGGCGGCTATGGCTACACCTTC. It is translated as CSAGGQGGYGYTF.

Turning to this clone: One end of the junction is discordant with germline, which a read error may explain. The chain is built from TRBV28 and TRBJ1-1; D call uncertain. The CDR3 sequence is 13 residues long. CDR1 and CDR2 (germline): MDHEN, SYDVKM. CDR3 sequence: CTSVDRDTLNTLF. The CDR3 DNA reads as TGTACCAGCGTCGATAGGGATACACTGAATACTTTATTT.

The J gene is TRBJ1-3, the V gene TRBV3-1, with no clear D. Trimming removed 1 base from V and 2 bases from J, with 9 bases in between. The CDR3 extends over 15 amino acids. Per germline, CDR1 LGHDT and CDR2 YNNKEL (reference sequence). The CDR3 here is CASSQVSCPGNTIYF. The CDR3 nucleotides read TGTGCCAGCAGCCAAGTGTCTTGTCCTGGAAACACCATATATTTT.

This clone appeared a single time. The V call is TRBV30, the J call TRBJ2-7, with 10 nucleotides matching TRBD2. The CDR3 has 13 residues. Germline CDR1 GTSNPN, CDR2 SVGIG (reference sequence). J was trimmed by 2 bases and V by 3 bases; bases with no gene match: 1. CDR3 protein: CAWRLAGTYEQYF. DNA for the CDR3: TGTGCCTGGAGACTAGCGGGGACCTACGAGCAGTACTTC.

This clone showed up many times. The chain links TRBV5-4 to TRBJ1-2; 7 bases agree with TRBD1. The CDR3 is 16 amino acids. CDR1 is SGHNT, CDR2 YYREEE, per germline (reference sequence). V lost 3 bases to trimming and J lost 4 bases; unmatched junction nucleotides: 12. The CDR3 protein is CASSSQGGGHSYGYTF. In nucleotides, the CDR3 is TGTGCCAGCAGCTCTCAGGGAGGGGGCCATAGCTATGGCTACACCTTC.

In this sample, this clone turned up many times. CDR3 protein: CASSLWTGENEKLFF. CDR3 nucleotides: TGCGCCAGCAGCCTATGGACAGGGGAGAATGAAAAACTGTTTTTT. The chain joins TRBV5-1 to TRBJ1-4; 9 bases line up with TRBD1. Trimming removed 4 bases from V and 5 bases from J; junction bases left unmatched: 6. The CDR3 runs 15 residues. The V gene's germline CDR1 is SGHRS and CDR2 YFSETQ.

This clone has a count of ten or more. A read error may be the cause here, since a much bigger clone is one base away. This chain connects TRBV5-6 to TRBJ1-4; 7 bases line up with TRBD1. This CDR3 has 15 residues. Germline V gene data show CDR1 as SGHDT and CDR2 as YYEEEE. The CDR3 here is CASGFFDRENEKLFF. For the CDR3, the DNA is TGTGCCAGCGGCTTCTTCGACAGGGAGAATGAAAAACTGTTTTTT.

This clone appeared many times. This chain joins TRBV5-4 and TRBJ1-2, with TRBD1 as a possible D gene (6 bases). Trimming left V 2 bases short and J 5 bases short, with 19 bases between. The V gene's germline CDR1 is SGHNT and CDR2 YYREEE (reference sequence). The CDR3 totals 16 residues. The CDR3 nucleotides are TGTGCCAGCAGCTTACTTGGTCGGACAGACGGATATGGCTACACCTTC. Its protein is CASSLLGRTDGYGYTF.

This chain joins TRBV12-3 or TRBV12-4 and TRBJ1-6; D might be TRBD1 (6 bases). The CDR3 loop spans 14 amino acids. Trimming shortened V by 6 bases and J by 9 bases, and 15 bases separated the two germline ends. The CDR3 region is CASSSGDHGSPLHF. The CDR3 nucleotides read TGTGCCAGCAGCTCAGGGGATCACGGTTCACCCCTCCACTTT.

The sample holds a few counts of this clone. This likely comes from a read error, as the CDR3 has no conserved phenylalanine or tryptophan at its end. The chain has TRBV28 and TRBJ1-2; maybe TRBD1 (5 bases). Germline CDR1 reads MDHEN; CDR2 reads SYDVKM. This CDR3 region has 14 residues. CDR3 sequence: CASSAGGFTYVYTS. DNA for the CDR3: TGTGCCAGCAGTGCCGGGGGGTTTACCTATGTCTACACCTCC.

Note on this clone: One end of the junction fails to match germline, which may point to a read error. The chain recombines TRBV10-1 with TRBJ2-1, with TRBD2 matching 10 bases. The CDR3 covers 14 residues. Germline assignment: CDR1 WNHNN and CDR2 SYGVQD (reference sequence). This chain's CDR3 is CASRLAGTYSEQFF. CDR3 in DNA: TGCGCCAGCAGACTAGCGGGGACCTACAGTGAGCAGTTCTTC.

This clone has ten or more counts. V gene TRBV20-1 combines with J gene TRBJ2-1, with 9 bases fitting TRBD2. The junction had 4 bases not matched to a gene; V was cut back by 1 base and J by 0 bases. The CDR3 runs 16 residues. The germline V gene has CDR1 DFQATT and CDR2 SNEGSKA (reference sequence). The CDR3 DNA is TGCAGTGCTAGAGCAGGCGGGAGGGCCTCCTACAATGAGCAGTTCTTC. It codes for CSARAGGRASYNEQFF.

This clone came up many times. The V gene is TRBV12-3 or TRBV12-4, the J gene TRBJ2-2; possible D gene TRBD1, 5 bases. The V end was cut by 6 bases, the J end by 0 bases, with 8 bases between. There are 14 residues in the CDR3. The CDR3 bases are TGTGCCAGCAGGACAGCTTCGAACACCGGGGAGCTGTTTTTT. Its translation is CASRTASNTGELFF.

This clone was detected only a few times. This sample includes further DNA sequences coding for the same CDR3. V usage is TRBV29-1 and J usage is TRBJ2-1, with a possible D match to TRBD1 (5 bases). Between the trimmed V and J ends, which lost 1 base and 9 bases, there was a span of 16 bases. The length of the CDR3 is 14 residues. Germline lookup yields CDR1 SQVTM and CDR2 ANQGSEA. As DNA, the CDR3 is TGCAGCGTTGAAGGGGGCAGCAGCCCCCGTGAGCAGTTCTTC. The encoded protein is CSVEGGSSPREQFF.

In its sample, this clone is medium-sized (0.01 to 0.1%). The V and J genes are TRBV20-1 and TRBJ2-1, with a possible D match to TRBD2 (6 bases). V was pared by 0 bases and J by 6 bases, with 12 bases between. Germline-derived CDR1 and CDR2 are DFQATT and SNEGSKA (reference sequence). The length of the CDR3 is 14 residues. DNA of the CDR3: TGCAGTGCTAGAGATTGGAGGAGGGGCAATGAGCAGTTCTTC. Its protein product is CSARDWRRGNEQFF.

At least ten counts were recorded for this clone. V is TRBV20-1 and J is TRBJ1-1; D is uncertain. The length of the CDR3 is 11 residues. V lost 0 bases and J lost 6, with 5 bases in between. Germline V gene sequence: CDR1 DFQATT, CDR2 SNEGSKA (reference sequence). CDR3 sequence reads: CSARDPPEAFF. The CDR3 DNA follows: TGCAGTGCTAGAGATCCGCCTGAAGCTTTCTTT.

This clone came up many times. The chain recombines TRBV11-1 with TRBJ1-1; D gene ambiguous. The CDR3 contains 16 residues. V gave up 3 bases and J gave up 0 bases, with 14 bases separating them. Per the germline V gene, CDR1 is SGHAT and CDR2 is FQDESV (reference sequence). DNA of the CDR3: TGTGCCAGCAGCTTTTCCCCTGGCCGAATGAACACTGAAGCTTTCTTT. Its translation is CASSFSPGRMNTEAFF.

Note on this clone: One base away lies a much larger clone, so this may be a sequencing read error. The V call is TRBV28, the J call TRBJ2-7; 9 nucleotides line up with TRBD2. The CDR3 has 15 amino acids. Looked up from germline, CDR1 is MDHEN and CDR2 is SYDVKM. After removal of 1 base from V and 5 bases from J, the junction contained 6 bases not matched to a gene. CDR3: CASSLSRGGVHEQYF. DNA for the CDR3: TGTGCCAGCAGTTTATCGCGGGGGGGGGTCCACGAGCAGTACTTC. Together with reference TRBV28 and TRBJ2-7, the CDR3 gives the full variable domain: DVKVTQSSRYLVKRTGEKVFLECVQDMDHENMFWYRQDPGLGLRLIYFSYDVKMKEKGDIPEGYSVSREKKERFSLILESASTNQTSMYLCASSLSRGGVHEQYFGPGTRLTVT.

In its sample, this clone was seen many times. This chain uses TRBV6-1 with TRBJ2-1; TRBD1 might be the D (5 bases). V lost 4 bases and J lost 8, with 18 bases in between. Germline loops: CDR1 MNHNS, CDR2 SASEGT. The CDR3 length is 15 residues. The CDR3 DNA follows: TGTGCCAGCAGTGGGACATCCCTAATGGGCGATGAGCAGTTCTTC. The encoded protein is CASSGTSLMGDEQFF.

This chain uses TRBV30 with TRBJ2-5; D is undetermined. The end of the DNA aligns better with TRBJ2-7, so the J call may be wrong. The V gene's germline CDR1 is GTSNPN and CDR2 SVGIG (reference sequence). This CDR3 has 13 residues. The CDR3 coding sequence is TGTGCCTGGAGGGGCGAGAGCTCCTACGAGCAGTACTTC. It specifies CAWRGESSYEQYF.

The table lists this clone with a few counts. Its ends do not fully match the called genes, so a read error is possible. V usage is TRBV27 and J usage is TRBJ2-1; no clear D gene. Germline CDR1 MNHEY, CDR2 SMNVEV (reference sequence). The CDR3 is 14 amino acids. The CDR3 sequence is CARSLSSRAPEQFF. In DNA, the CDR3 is TGTGCCAGAAGTTTATCGAGTCGGGCACCGGAGCAGTTCTTC.

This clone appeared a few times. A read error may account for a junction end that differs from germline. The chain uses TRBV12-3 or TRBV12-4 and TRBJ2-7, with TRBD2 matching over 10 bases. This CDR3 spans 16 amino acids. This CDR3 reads CASSSFLAGDAYEQYF. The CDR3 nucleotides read TGCGCCAGCAGTTCCTTCCTAGCGGGAGATGCCTACGAGCAGTACTTC.

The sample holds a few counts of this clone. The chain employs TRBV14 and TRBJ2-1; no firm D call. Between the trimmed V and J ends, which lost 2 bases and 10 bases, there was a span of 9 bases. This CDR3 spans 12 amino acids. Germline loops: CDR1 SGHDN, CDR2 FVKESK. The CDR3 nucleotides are TGTGCCAGCAGCCAAACGAGGCGGGAGCAGTTCTTC. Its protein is CASSQTRREQFF.

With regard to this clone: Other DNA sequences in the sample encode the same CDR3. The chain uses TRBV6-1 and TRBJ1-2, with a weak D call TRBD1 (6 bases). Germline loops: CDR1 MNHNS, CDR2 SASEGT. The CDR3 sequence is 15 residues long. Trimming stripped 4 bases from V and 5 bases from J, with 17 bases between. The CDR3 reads CASSVSPDSEYGYTF. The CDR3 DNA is TGTGCCAGCAGTGTATCACCGGACAGCGAGTATGGCTACACCTTC.

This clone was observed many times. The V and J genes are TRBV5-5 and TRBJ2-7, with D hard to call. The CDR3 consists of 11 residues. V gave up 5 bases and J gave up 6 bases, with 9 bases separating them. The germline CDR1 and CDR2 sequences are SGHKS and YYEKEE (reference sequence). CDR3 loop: CASSSSSEQYF. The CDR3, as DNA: TGTGCCAGCAGTTCGAGTTCCGAGCAGTACTTC. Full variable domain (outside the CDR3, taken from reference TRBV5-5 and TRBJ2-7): DAGVTQSPTHLIKTRGQQVTLRCSPISGHKSVSWYQQVLGQGPQFIFQYYEKEERGRGNFPDRFSARQFPNYSSELNVNALLLGDSALYLCASSSSSEQYFGPGTRLTVT.

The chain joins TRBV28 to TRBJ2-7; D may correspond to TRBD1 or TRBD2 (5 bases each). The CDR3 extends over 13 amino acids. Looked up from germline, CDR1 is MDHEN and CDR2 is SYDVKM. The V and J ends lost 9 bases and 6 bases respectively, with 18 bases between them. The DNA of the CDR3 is TGTGCCAGAAGACTAAGGGGAGATTCCGAGCAGTACTTC. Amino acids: CARRLRGDSEQYF. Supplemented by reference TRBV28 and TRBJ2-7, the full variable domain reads DVKVTQSSRYLVKRTGEKVFLECVQDMDHENMFWYRQDPGLGLRLIYFSYDVKMKEKGDIPEGYSVSREKKERFSLILESASTNQTSMYLCARRLRGDSEQYFGPGTRLTVT.

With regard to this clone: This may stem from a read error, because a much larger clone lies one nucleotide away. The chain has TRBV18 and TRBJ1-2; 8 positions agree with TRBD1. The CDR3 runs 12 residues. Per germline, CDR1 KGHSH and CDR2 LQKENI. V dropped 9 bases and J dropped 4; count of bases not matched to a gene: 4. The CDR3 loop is CARHDRGYGYTF. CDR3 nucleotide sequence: TGTGCCAGACACGACAGGGGCTATGGCTACACCTTC.

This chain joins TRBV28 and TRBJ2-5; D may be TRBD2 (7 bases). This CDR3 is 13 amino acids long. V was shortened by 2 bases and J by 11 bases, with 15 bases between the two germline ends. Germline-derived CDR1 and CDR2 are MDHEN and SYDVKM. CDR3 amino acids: CASSLNMGGTQYF. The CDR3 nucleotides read TGTGCCAGCAGTTTAAATATGGGGGGGACACAGTACTTC.

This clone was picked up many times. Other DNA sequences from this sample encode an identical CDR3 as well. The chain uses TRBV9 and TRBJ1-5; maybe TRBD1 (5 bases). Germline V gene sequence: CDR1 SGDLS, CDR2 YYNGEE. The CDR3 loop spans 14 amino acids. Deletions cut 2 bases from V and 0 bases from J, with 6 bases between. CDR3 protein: CASSVGGSNQPQHF. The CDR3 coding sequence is TGTGCCAGCAGCGTCGGGGGTAGCAATCAGCCCCAGCATTTT.

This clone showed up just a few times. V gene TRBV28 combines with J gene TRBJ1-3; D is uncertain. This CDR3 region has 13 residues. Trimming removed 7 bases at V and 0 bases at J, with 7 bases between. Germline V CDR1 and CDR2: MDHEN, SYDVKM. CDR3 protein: CASKDNSGNTIYF. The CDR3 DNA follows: TGTGCCAGCAAAGACAACTCTGGAAACACCATATATTTT. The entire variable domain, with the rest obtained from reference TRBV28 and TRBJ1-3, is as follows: DVKVTQSSRYLVKRTGEKVFLECVQDMDHENMFWYRQDPGLGLRLIYFSYDVKMKEKGDIPEGYSVSREKKERFSLILESASTNQTSMYLCASKDNSGNTIYFGEGSWLTVV.